What follows are 2 T cell receptor beta chains derived from one specimen sequenced in a study of control samples from healthy donors and cancer patients. Clones were read by immunoSEQ multiplex PCR, and TCRdb kept only the in-frame ones, dropping some. The data contain around 28,000 clones, approximately 91% of them singletons. Sequenced sample: PBMCs. Receptors were obtained from a man between 45 and 60 years old with lung cancer.

The chain links TRBV7-2 to TRBJ1-2, with TRBD1 as a possible D gene (5 bases). Germline assignment: CDR1 SGHTA and CDR2 FQGNSA. This CDR3 region has 14 residues. The V end lost 1 base, the J end lost 2 bases, and 8 bases lay between the germline ends. In DNA form, the CDR3 reads TGTGCCAGCAGCTTAGTCCAGGGAAACTATGGCTACACCTTC. It specifies CASSLVQGNYGYTF. The full variable domain, its missing parts supplied by reference TRBV7-2 and TRBJ1-2, is GAGVSQSPSNKVTEKGKDVELRCDPISGHTALYWYRQSLGQGLEFLIYFQGNSAPDKSGLPSDRFSAERTGGSVSTLTIQRTQQEDSAVYLCASSLVQGNYGYTFGSGTRLTVV.

This chain joins TRBV15 and TRBJ1-4; D might be TRBD1 (5 bases). CDR1 is LNHNV, CDR2 YYDKDF, per germline (reference sequence). The length of the CDR3 is 16 residues. V was clipped by 0 bases and J by 0 bases, with 8 bases between them. The chain's CDR3 is CATSRDLGATNEKLFF. In DNA, the CDR3 is TGTGCCACCAGCAGAGACTTGGGGGCAACTAATGAAAAACTGTTTTTT.